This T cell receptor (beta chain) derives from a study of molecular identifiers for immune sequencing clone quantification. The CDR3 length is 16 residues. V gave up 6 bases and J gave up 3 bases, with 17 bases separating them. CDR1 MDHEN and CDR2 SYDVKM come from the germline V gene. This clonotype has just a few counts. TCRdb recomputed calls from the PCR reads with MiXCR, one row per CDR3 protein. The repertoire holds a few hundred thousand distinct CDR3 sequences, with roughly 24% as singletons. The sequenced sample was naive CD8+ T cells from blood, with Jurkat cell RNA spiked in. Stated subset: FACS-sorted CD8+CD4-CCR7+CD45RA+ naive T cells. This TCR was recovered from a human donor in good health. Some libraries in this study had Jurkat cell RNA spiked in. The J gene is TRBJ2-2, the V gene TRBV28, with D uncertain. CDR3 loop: CASSPAGGLDTGELFF. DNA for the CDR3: TGTGCCAGCAGCCCCGCCGGTGGGTTGGACACCGGGGAGCTGTTTTTT.